These 29 T cell receptor beta chains came from one sample sequenced in a study of cytomegalovirus exposure and HLA in healthy donors. PCR involved 60 Vbeta and 13 Jbeta primers. Assay used: immunoSEQ multiplex PCR; TCRdb lists only in-frame clones, some missing. This sample has roughly 120,000 clones, with 80% found just once. Sequencing was performed on PBMCs. Every receptor here comes from a female donor in good health and CMV-seropositive.

The CDR3 sequence is CAWSAANTGELFF. Written as DNA, the CDR3 is TGTGCCTGGAGTGCAGCGAACACCGGGGAGCTGTTTTTT. The chain is built from TRBV30 and TRBJ2-2; D is unclear. The CDR3 extends over 13 amino acids. The V end lost 1 base, the J end lost 0 bases, and 3 bases lay between the germline ends. Germline V lookup: CDR1 GTSNPN, CDR2 SVGIG (reference sequence).

The rearrangement links TRBV30 to TRBJ1-1, with TRBD1 identical over 9 bases. V lost 8 bases to trimming and J lost 0 bases; unmatched junction nucleotides: 4. CDR1 GTSNPN and CDR2 SVGIG come from the germline V gene (reference sequence). The CDR3 is made up of 13 amino acids. This CDR3 reads CARDRVMNTEAFF. As DNA, the CDR3 is TGTGCCCGGGACAGGGTAATGAACACTGAAGCTTTCTTT.

The CDR3 DNA is TGTGCCAGTAGTAAAAACAGAAATAGCAATCAGCCCCAGCATTTT. Its translation: CASSKNRNSNQPQHF. The V and J genes are TRBV19 and TRBJ1-5; D is unresolved. Germline-derived CDR1 and CDR2 are LNHDA and SQIVND (reference sequence). This CDR3 has 15 residues. The ends were cut back, 4 bases at V and 0 bases at J, with 10 bases in the middle.

This chain joins TRBV19 and TRBJ1-5; the match to TRBD1 covers 11 bases. Germline CDR1 reads LNHDA; CDR2 reads SQIVND (reference sequence). V lost 4 bases, J lost 4 bases, and 12 bases stayed unmatched. This CDR3 spans 18 amino acids. The CDR3 coding sequence is TGTGCCAGTAGTAATGGACAGGGGGCTAACTCCAGAAATCAGCCCCAGCATTTT. This gives the protein CASSNGQGANSRNQPQHF.

The rearrangement joins TRBV6-5 to TRBJ1-2; D call uncertain. CDR1 is MNHEY, CDR2 SVGAGI, per germline. The length of the CDR3 is 13 residues. The germline V and J ends were trimmed by 2 bases and 3 bases, with 7 bases remaining between them. CDR3: CASSYTEYYGYTF. CDR3 sequence (DNA): TGTGCCAGCAGTTACACAGAGTACTATGGCTACACCTTC.

The J gene is TRBJ1-1, the V gene TRBV30; 7 nucleotides align to TRBD1. There are 12 residues in the CDR3. Trimming cost V 2 bases and J 5 bases; bases outside gene matches: 2. The germline V gene encodes CDR1 GTSNPN and CDR2 SVGIG (reference sequence). The CDR3 coding sequence is TGTGCCTGGAGTCAGGGGGGTACTGAAGCTTTCTTT. Amino acid sequence: CAWSQGGTEAFF. Drawing the rest from reference TRBV30 and TRBJ1-1, the complete variable domain is SQTIHQWPATLVQPVGSPLSLECTVEGTSNPNLYWYRQAAGRGLQLLFYSVGIGQISSEVPQNLSASRPQDRQFILSSKKLLLSDSGFYLCAWSQGGTEAFFGQGTRLTVV.

The rearrangement links TRBV10-3 to TRBJ1-3; D remains unclear. Germline CDR1 reads ENHRY; CDR2 reads SYGVKD. Trimming stripped 10 bases from V and 4 bases from J, with 14 bases between. The CDR3 has 13 amino acids. CDR3 sequence: CATRLGSGNTIYF. CDR3 in DNA: TGTGCCACCCGACTCGGCTCCGGAAACACCATATATTTT.

This chain connects TRBV7-9 to TRBJ2-3; 11 nucleotides agree with TRBD2. V was clipped by 9 bases and J by 0 bases; unmatched bases: 5. This CDR3 is 15 amino acids long. Germline V gene sequence: CDR1 SEHNR, CDR2 FQNEAQ (reference sequence). The CDR3 here is CASQTSGASTDTQYF. In DNA form, the CDR3 reads TGTGCCAGTCAGACTAGCGGGGCTAGCACAGATACGCAGTATTTT.

This chain uses TRBV6-5 with TRBJ2-5, with D tentatively TRBD2 (7 bases). This CDR3 is built from 15 residues. Germline CDR1 and CDR2: MNHEY and SVGAGI. The V end lost 6 bases, the J end lost 11 bases, and 25 bases lay between the germline ends. CDR3 bases: TGTGCCAGCAGCTACAGATGGGGGGGCTTGGGGGAGCAGTACTTC. Translating gives CASSYRWGGLGEQYF.

The chain links TRBV7-9 to TRBJ2-4; the D gene is possibly TRBD2 (5 bases). The ends were cut back, 10 bases at V and 1 base at J, with 11 bases in the middle. Germline CDR1 is SEHNR and CDR2 is FQNEAQ (reference sequence). CDR3 size: 13 residues. CDR3 nucleotides: TGTGCCACAACTTCGGGGGCCAAAAACATTCAGTACTTC. Translated: CATTSGAKNIQYF.

This clone has a handful of counts. The rearrangement uses TRBV28 and TRBJ1-1; D call uncertain. CDR1 and CDR2 (germline): MDHEN, SYDVKM. There are 14 residues in the CDR3. V was shortened by 2 bases and J by 4 bases, with 11 bases between the two germline ends. CDR3 sequence (DNA): TGTGCCAGCAGTTTAATCCAGTCATCCACTGAAGCTTTCTTT. Protein: CASSLIQSSTEAFF.

V and J are TRBV18 and TRBJ2-1, with 8 positions matching TRBD1. V gave up 3 bases and J gave up 5 bases; unmatched junction bases: 6. The germline V gene encodes CDR1 KGHSH and CDR2 LQKENI. CDR3 length equals 15 residues. The CDR3 DNA sequence: TGTGCCAGCTCACCGGAAGGACAGGGCGACAATGAGCAGTTCTTC. Translating gives CASSPEGQGDNEQFF.

The rearrangement links TRBV11-2 to TRBJ2-7, with D maybe TRBD2 (5 bases). The V and J ends lost 1 base and 1 base respectively, with 14 bases between them. CDR1 and CDR2 (germline): SGHAT, FQNNGV. CDR3 length: 16 residues. DNA of the CDR3: TGTGCCAGCAGCTTAGGGTCCGGGGTTGAATCCTACGAGCAGTACTTC. Translation: CASSLGSGVESYEQYF.

The chain joins TRBV5-4 to TRBJ2-5; possible D gene TRBD1, 5 bases. The CDR3 length is 16 residues. Germline V gene lookup returns CDR1 SGHNT and CDR2 YYREEE (reference sequence). V was clipped by 4 bases and J by 1 base, with 17 bases between them. CDR3 in DNA: TGTGCCAGCAGCGGCCATTCCCGACAGTCCCAAGAGACCCAGTACTTC. Its translation: CASSGHSRQSQETQYF.

The rearrangement links TRBV27 to TRBJ1-5, with D possibly matching TRBD1 (5 bases). The V and J ends lost 6 bases and 4 bases respectively, with 16 bases between them. This CDR3 comprises 15 residues. Germline CDR1 is MNHEY and CDR2 is SMNVEV (reference sequence). DNA for the CDR3: TGTGCCAGCAGACTTATGATGGACATAAATCAGCCCCAGCATTTT. Translation gives CASRLMMDINQPQHF.

The rearrangement joins TRBV5-6 to TRBJ2-7, with a weak D call TRBD2 (5 bases). The CDR3 has 16 amino acids. Looked up from germline, CDR1 is SGHDT and CDR2 is YYEEEE. With 6 bases removed from V and 5 bases from J, the gap between germline ends came to 24 bases. The CDR3 here is CASTFLAPGDENEQYF. The CDR3 DNA reads TGTGCCAGCACCTTCCTGGCCCCCGGGGATGAAAACGAGCAGTACTTC. The full variable domain, in which reference TRBV5-6 and TRBJ2-7 provide the parts outside the CDR3, is DAGVTQSPTHLIKTRGQQVTLRCSPKSGHDTVSWYQQALGQGPQFIFQYYEEEERQRGNFPDRFSGHQFPNYSSELNVNALLLGDSALYLCASTFLAPGDENEQYFGPGTRLTVT.

V usage is TRBV20-1 and J usage is TRBJ1-2; possible D gene TRBD1, 5 bases. CDR3 size: 11 residues. Looked up from germline, CDR1 is DFQATT and CDR2 is SNEGSKA (reference sequence). The ends were cut back, 1 base at V and 7 bases at J, with 7 bases in the middle. The CDR3 is CSARVGAGYTF. For the CDR3, the DNA is TGCAGTGCTAGAGTAGGGGCTGGCTACACCTTC.

This clone was counted a single time. The chain uses TRBV30 and TRBJ1-5; D not resolved. The CDR3 is 13 amino acids. The V end lost 1 base, the J end lost 6 bases, and 10 bases lay between the germline ends. Germline values: CDR1 GTSNPN, CDR2 SVGIG (reference sequence). Here the CDR3 reads CAWSGGEGQPQHF. For the CDR3, the DNA is TGTGCCTGGAGTGGGGGAGAGGGTCAGCCCCAGCATTTT.

CDR3 sequence: CASSEVEAGASYEQYF. CDR3 nucleotide sequence: TGTGCCAGCAGTGAAGTAGAAGCGGGGGCCTCCTACGAGCAGTACTTC. The genes are TRBV6-1 and TRBJ2-7; 8 nucleotides align to TRBD2. The CDR3 loop spans 16 amino acids. Germline-derived CDR1 and CDR2 are MNHNS and SASEGT. V trimming: 1 base; J trimming: 0 bases; junction bases outside the gene matches: 5.

This chain links TRBV27 with TRBJ2-3; 7 bases are shared with TRBD1. The CDR3 loop spans 14 amino acids. Per the germline V gene, CDR1 is MNHEY and CDR2 is SMNVEV (reference sequence). After removal of 4 bases from V and 2 bases from J, the junction contained 3 bases not matched to a gene. CDR3 sequence reads: CASSSTGHTDTQYF. The CDR3 DNA reads TGTGCCAGCAGTTCGACAGGGCACACAGATACGCAGTATTTT.

The chain joins TRBV28 to TRBJ1-2; 9 bases match TRBD1. J lost 8 bases, V lost 3 bases, and 7 bases had no gene match. Germline V gene lookup returns CDR1 MDHEN and CDR2 SYDVKM. The CDR3 loop spans 14 amino acids. The CDR3 DNA reads TGTGCCAGCAGTTTTCTTTCCGGGACAGGGGGCTACACCTTC. Encoded protein: CASSFLSGTGGYTF.

The gene calls are TRBV7-3 and TRBJ1-1, with D perhaps TRBD1 (6 bases). CDR1 and CDR2 from the germline V gene are SGHTA and FQGTGA. This CDR3 region has 15 residues. V lost 2 bases and J lost 1, with 11 bases in between. CDR3 residues: CASSLQGHGNTEAFF. The DNA of the CDR3 is TGTGCCAGCAGCTTACAGGGACATGGGAACACTGAAGCTTTCTTT.

This clone was recorded once. V and J are TRBV2 and TRBJ2-5; a possible D gene is TRBD1 (6 bases). This CDR3 region has 14 residues. Trimming shortened V by 6 bases and J by 7 bases, and 18 bases separated the two germline ends. In germline, CDR1 is SNHLY, CDR2 FYNNEI. In DNA, the CDR3 is TGTGCCAGCAGAGGGGGAGTAGGACGAGGGACCCAGTACTTC. It encodes CASRGGVGRGTQYF.

The rearrangement uses TRBV7-9 and TRBJ2-1; 9 nucleotides line up with TRBD1. With 5 bases clipped from V and 3 bases from J, the junction kept 8 bases outside the gene matches. The length of the CDR3 is 16 residues. Per germline, CDR1 SEHNR and CDR2 FQNEAQ (reference sequence). CDR3 loop: CASSLTRTGVYNEQFF. CDR3 bases: TGTGCCAGCAGCCTTACCCGGACAGGGGTCTACAATGAGCAGTTCTTC. The full variable domain, completed using reference TRBV7-9 and TRBJ2-1, is DTGVSQNPRHKITKRGQNVTFRCDPISEHNRLYWYRQTLGQGPEFLTYFQNEAQLEKSRLLSDRFSAERPKGSFSTLEIQRTEQGDSAMYLCASSLTRTGVYNEQFFGPGTRLTVL.

The table lists this clone with a few counts. Because the CDR3's place on the DNA is in doubt, the DNA is left out and the CDR3 is given as listed by TCRdb. The rearrangement joins TRBV28 to TRBJ1-2; the DNA was not compared with TRBD1, the D call given in the table. The CDR3 totals 14 residues, both ends included. Per germline, CDR1 MDHEN and CDR2 SYDVKM. The CDR3 sequence: CASSSGQGLYGYTF.

The gene calls are TRBV7-2 and TRBJ2-7; D is possibly TRBD1 (5 bases). This CDR3 has 14 residues. Germline CDR1 and CDR2: SGHTA and FQGNSA. The V and J ends lost 5 bases and 3 bases respectively, with 14 bases between them. CDR3 DNA sequence: TGTGCCAGCAGCCTCAGGGTCCCCAACTACGAGCAGTACTTC. Translating gives CASSLRVPNYEQYF.

This clone has a single count. The gene calls are TRBV7-6 and TRBJ2-7, with 12 bases matching TRBD2. CDR1 is SGHVS, CDR2 FNYEAQ, per germline. This CDR3 comprises 14 residues. V lost 5 bases to trimming and J lost 7 bases; unmatched junction nucleotides: 6. CDR3 sequence: CASSPGLAGSEQYF. The CDR3 coding sequence is TGTGCCAGCAGCCCAGGACTAGCGGGGTCGGAGCAGTACTTC.

To note about this clone: An end of the junction does not agree with germline; a read error may underlie this. The rearrangement joins TRBV7-9 to TRBJ2-1, with 8 bases identical to TRBD2. Germline V gives CDR1 SEHNR, CDR2 FQNEAQ (reference sequence). This CDR3 is built from 14 residues. The CDR3: CSSSPGGGRNEQFF. CDR3 DNA sequence: TGTTCCAGCAGCCCGGGGGGGGGCCGCAATGAGCAGTTCTTC.

The rearrangement links TRBV13 to TRBJ1-2; 8 bases match TRBD1. The CDR3 covers 17 residues. The trim removed 5 bases at V and 1 base at J, leaving 12 bases unmatched. The germline V gene has CDR1 PRHDT and CDR2 FYEKMQ (reference sequence). CDR3 residues: CASSLRQGRGYNYGYTF. The CDR3 DNA follows: TGTGCCAGCAGCCTTCGACAGGGGAGGGGGTATAACTATGGCTACACCTTC.